Given below is one T cell receptor beta chain in context. The data belong to a study of blood T cell repertoires in COVID-19. Assay used: immunoSEQ multiplex PCR; TCRdb lists only in-frame clones, some missing. The table records 400,000 or so clones, 80% to 90% of them present only once. This CDR3 is 14 amino acids long. Looked up from germline, CDR1 is WNHNN and CDR2 is SYGVQD (reference sequence). Germline trimming cut 4 bases from V and 4 bases from J; bases unmatched to any gene: 4. The TCR comes from a man between 35 and 55 years old in a cohort exposed to, infected with or recovered from COVID-19 (not recorded which). Sequenced input: PBMCs or T cells enriched from blood (not recorded which). The chain recombines TRBV10-1 with TRBJ2-7; TRBD2 agrees at 10 bases. CDR3 sequence: CASSASGSKYEQYF. The CDR3 nucleotides are TGCGCCAGCAGTGCTAGCGGGAGTAAGTACGAGCAGTACTTC.